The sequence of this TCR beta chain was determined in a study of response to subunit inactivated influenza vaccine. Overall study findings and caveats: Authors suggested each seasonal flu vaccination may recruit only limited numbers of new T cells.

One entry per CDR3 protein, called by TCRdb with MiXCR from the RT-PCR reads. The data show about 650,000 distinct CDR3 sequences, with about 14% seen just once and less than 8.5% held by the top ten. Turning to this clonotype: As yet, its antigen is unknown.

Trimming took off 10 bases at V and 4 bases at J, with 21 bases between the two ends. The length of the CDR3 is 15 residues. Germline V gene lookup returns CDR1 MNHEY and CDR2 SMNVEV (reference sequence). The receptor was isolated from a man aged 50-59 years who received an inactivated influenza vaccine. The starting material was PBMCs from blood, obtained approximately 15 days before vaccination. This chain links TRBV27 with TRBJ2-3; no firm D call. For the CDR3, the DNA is TGTGCCACCTTGAGTAACGGTATAGACCCAGATACGCAGTATTTT. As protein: CATLSNGIDPDTQYF.